Included here is one T cell receptor (beta chain) sequence, with context. The germline V gene encodes CDR1 ENHRY and CDR2 SYGVKD. The CDR3 contains 12 residues. V was cut by 3 bases and J by 2 bases, with 5 bases left in between. The entry originates in a study of blood T cell repertoires in COVID-19. Study summary: The study drew acute and convalescent COVID-19 samples from the United States, Italy and Spain. The cDNA or gDNA used as material had been derived from T cells, B-cell-depleted T cells, or PBMCs.

Original handling: Amplification with reference gene primers provided the estimates of nucleated cell counts. Some clones are missing from TCRdb's copy, which holds only in-frame ones; the method was immunoSEQ multiplex PCR. That table furnishes V, J and clone size, whereas the DNA furnished D and trimming. The data contain under 200,000 clones, around 86% of them singletons. The sequenced sample was peripheral blood. The clonotype comes from a man aged 60-69 years with acute or convalescent COVID-19. V and J are TRBV10-3 and TRBJ2-7; D ambiguous. CDR3: CAISDQAYEQYF. DNA of the CDR3: TGTGCCATCAGTGATCAGGCCTACGAGCAGTACTTC.